This TCR beta chain was sequenced for a study of T cells in Graves' hyperthyroidism and ophthalmopathy. RNA transcripts yielded amplified TCR beta CDR3 regions. Initially, a first-round RT-PCR of the TCR CDR3 employed the HTBI primer set. TCRdb fed the multiplex PCR reads into MiXCR, producing one record per CDR3 protein. The repertoire consists of about 640,000 distinct CDR3 sequences, with 20% to 25% occurring once and the leading ten covering about 34%. Trimming cost V 1 base and J 8 bases; bases outside gene matches: 7. CDR1 is SGDLS and CDR2 is YYNGEE in the germline V gene. The CDR3 runs 16 residues.

Sequencing was done on a sample of blood. The receptor was derived from a man aged 25-45 years with Graves' ophthalmopathy. The chain is built from TRBV9 and TRBJ1-6, with 9 bases matching TRBD1. CDR3 sequence: CASSVKLQGAHSPLHF. The CDR3 DNA reads as TGTGCCAGCAGCGTAAAACTACAGGGGGCTCATTCACCCCTCCACTTT.